Listed below are T cell receptor beta chains from one sample, sequenced in a study of CD8+ T cells in alopecia areata. Method: immunoSEQ multiplex PCR; TCRdb's copy keeps in-frame clones and lacks some. The table includes 110,000 to 150,000 clones, roughly 62% detected once. The material was CD4+ T cells sorted from blood, obtained at week 0. Receptor source: a human donor with alopecia areata. Each CDR3 is given with its conserved first and last residue. Fields, in order: CDR3 protein, V gene, J gene.

CASSPTTGAADTQYF,TRBV5-1,TRBJ2-3
CASSQDRRLAGGRQYF,TRBV4-3,TRBJ2-3
CASSVRGNQPQHF,TRBV11-2,TRBJ1-5
CSVQSETGGLGGYTF,TRBV29-1,TRBJ1-2
CASSRDRDQPQHF,TRBV5-4,TRBJ1-5
CASSSNGQNIQYF,TRBV7-2,TRBJ2-4
CASSPPRAGRGEQYF,TRBV18,TRBJ2-7
CASSPRGADGYTF,TRBV18,TRBJ1-2
CASSTHSGGVNNEQFF,TRBV2,TRBJ2-1
CATSRDFGANEKLFF,TRBV15,TRBJ1-4
CASSSGQSYEQYF,TRBV6-5,TRBJ2-7
CASSQGQGAGYGYTF,TRBV4-1,TRBJ1-2
CASSEGAPIYEQYF,TRBV25-1,TRBJ2-7
CASSLYGNEQFF,TRBV14,TRBJ2-1
CASSQGQRNEKLFF,TRBV4-1,TRBJ1-4
CASSEDSGTYGYTF,TRBV2,TRBJ1-2
CAWSVLPTNGYTF,TRBV30,TRBJ1-2
CASSYDDTYYGYTF,TRBV6-5,TRBJ1-2
CASSQWGGRGANTEAFF,TRBV4-3,TRBJ1-1
CAGDKTPSNYGYTF,TRBV30,TRBJ1-2
CASSRPGGKGSYEQYF,TRBV13,.
CASSRGTEAFF,TRBV6-5,TRBJ1-1
CSVQQGASPLHF,TRBV29-1,TRBJ1-6
CAWSLRGYLFF,TRBV30,TRBJ2-1
CASSEASGDTGELFF,TRBV2,TRBJ2-2
CSVVTGGANEKLFF,TRBV29-1,TRBJ1-4
CASRLQGRNTEAFF,TRBV5-6,TRBJ1-1
CASSPQRGAEAFF,TRBV7-2,TRBJ1-1
CASSLGGHTDTQYF,TRBV7-2,TRBJ2-3
CASSLDRNTEAFF,TRBV5-8,TRBJ1-1
CASSLWTGPYEQYF,TRBV23-1,TRBJ2-7
CARSDINEQFF,TRBV30,TRBJ2-1
CASSSRHDWANVLTF,TRBV21-1,TRBJ2-6
CASSQGGGPPHNEQFF,TRBV4-3,TRBJ2-1
CASSYRLESTDTQYF,TRBV5-6,TRBJ2-3
CASSLDRVLNEQFF,TRBV5-1,TRBJ2-1
CATWTGLYQPQHF,TRBV10-3,TRBJ1-5
CASSLARVGNTIYF,TRBV7-9,TRBJ1-3
CASSPRRVGSSYEQYF,TRBV18,TRBJ2-7
CASSHRRAGQYF,TRBV5-6,TRBJ2-7
CASSSVGNQPQHF,TRBV18,TRBJ1-5
CAISLAGPEQFF,TRBV10-3,TRBJ2-1
CASSPNPSGGPVDTQYF,TRBV4-1,TRBJ2-3
CASRLGRGDGYTF,TRBV5-4,TRBJ1-2
CASSADYGETQYF,TRBV5-1,TRBJ2-5
CSASVHYGYTF,TRBV20-1,TRBJ1-2
CAWSLTSGGLEQFF,TRBV30,TRBJ2-1